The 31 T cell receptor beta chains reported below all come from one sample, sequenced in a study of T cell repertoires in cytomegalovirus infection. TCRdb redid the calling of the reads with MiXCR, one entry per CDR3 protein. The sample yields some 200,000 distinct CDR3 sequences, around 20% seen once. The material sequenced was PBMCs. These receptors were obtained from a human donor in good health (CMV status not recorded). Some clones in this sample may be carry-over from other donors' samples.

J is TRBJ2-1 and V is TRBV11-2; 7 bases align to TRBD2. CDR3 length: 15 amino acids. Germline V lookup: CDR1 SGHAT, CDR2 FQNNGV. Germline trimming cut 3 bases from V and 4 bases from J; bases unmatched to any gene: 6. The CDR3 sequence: CASSLLRRGYNEQFF. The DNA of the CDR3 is TGTGCCAGCAGCTTGCTTAGGCGGGGGTACAATGAGCAGTTCTTC.

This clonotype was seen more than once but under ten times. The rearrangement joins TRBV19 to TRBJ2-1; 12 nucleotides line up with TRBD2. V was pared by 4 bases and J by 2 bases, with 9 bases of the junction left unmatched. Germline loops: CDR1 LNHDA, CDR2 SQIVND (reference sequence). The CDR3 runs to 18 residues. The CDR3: CASSTPGTSGFPYNEQFF. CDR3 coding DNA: TGTGCCAGTAGTACCCCCGGGACTAGCGGGTTCCCCTACAATGAGCAGTTCTTC.

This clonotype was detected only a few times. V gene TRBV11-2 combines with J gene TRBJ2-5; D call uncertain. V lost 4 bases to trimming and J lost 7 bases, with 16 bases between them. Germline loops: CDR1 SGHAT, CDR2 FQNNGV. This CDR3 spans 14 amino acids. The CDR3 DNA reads TGTGCCAGCAGCTCATCTAGGGTCCTCGGGACCCAGTACTTC. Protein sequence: CASSSSRVLGTQYF.

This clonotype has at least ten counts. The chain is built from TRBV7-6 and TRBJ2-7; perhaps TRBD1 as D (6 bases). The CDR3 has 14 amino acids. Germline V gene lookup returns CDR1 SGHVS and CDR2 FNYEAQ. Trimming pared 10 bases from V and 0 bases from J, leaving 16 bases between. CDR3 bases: TGTGCCACCTCGACAGGCCCTCCCTCCTACGAGCAGTACTTC. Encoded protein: CATSTGPPSYEQYF.

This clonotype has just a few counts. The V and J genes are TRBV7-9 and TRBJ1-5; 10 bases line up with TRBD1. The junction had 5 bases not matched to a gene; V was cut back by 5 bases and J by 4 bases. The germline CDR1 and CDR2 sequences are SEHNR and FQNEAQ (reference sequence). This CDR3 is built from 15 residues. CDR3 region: CASSRGTGANQPQHF. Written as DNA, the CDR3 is TGTGCCAGCAGCCGGGGGACAGGGGCTAATCAGCCCCAGCATTTT. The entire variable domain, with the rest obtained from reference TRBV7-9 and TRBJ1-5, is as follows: DTGVSQNPRHKITKRGQNVTFRCDPISEHNRLYWYRQTLGQGPEFLTYFQNEAQLEKSRLLSDRFSAERPKGSFSTLEIQRTEQGDSAMYLCASSRGTGANQPQHFGDGTRLSIL.

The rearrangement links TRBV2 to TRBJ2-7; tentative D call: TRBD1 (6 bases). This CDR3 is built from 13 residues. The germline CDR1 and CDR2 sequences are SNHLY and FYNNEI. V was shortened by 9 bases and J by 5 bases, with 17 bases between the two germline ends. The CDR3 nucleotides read TGTGCCAGTTCTACCGACAGGACGGACGAGCAGTACTTC. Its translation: CASSTDRTDEQYF. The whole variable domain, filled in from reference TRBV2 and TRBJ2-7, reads EPEVTQTPSHQVTQMGQEVILRCVPISNHLYFYWYRQILGQKVEFLVSFYNNEISEKSEIFDDQFSVERPDGSNFTLKIRSTKLEDSAMYFCASSTDRTDEQYFGPGTRLTVT.

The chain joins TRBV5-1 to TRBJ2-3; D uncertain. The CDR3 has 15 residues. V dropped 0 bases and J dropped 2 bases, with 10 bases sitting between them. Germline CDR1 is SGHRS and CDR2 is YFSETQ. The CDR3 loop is CASSLEPSPTDTQYF. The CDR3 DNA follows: TGCGCCAGCAGCTTGGAGCCATCCCCCACAGATACGCAGTATTTT. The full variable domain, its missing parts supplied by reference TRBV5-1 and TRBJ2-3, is KAGVTQTPRYLIKTRGQQVTLSCSPISGHRSVSWYQQTPGQGLQFLFEYFSETQRNKGNFPGRFSGRQFSNSRSEMNVSTLELGDSALYLCASSLEPSPTDTQYFGPGTRLTVL.

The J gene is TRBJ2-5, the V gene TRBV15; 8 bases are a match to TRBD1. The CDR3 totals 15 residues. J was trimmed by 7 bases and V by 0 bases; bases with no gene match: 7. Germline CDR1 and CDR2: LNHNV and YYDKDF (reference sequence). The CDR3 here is CATSRDRGPRGTQYF. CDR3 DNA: TGTGCCACCAGCAGAGACAGGGGGCCTCGGGGGACCCAGTACTTC.

The CDR3: CASNSGANTGELFF. In nucleotides, the CDR3 is TGTGCCAGCAACTCCGGGGCCAACACCGGGGAGCTGTTTTTT. This sequence joins TRBV7-3 and TRBJ2-2, with D perhaps being TRBD1 or TRBD2 (5 bases each). The CDR3 totals 14 residues. V was clipped by 7 bases and J by 2 bases, with 11 bases between them. Germline lookup yields CDR1 SGHTA and CDR2 FQGTGA.

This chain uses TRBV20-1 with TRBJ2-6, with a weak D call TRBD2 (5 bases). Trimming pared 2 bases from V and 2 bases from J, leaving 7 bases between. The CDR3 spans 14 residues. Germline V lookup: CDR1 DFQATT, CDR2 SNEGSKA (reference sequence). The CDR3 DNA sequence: TGCAGTGCTAGATCGGGGACTGGGGCCAACGTCCTGACTTTC. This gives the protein CSARSGTGANVLTF.

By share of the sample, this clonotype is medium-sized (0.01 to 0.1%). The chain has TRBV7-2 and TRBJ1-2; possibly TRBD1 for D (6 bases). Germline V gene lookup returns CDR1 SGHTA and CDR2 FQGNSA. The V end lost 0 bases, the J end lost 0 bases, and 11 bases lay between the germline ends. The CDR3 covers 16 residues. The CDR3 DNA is TGTGCCAGCAGCTTAGCCCCAGGGGCAGCTAACTATGGCTACACCTTC. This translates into CASSLAPGAANYGYTF.

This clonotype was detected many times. The CDR3 coding sequence is TGTGCCAGCAGCTTACAGGGATCTGGGGCCAACGTCCTGACTTTC. Translating it yields CASSLQGSGANVLTF. The gene calls are TRBV28 and TRBJ2-6; tentatively, D is TRBD1 (6 bases). There are 15 residues in the CDR3. V shed 6 bases and J shed 1 base, with 10 bases lying between them. Germline-derived CDR1 and CDR2 are MDHEN and SYDVKM.

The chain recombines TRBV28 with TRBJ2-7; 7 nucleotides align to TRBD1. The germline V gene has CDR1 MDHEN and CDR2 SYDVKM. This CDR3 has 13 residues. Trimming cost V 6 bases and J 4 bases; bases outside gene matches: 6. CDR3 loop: CASSPGQVYEQYF. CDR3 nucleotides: TGTGCCAGCAGCCCCGGACAGGTGTACGAGCAGTACTTC.

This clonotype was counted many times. DNA for the CDR3: TGTGCCAGCAGCCCCGGGTGGTCCTTCACAGATACGCAGTATTTT. Its translation is CASSPGWSFTDTQYF. The V call is TRBV7-2, the J call TRBJ2-3; D gene uncertain. The V gene lost 5 bases and the J gene lost 2 bases, with 14 bases spanning the gap. The CDR3 length is 15 residues. From germline, CDR1 is SGHTA and CDR2 FQGNSA.

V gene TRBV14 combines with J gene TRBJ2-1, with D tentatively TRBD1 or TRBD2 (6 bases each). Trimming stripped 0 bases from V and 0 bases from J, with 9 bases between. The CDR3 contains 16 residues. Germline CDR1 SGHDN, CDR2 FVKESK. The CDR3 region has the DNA TGTGCCAGCAGCCAAGATAGGGGGGCCTCCTACAATGAGCAGTTCTTC. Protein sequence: CASSQDRGASYNEQFF.

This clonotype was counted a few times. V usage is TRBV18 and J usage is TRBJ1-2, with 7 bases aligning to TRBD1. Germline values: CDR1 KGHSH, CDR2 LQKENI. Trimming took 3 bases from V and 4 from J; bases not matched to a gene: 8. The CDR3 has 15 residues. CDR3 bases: TGTGCCAGCTCACCTAAGACAGGGATGAGCTATGGCTACACCTTC. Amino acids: CASSPKTGMSYGYTF.

The CDR3 protein is CASSQDGLDIAGGTDTQYF. The DNA of the CDR3 is TGCGCCAGCAGCCAAGATGGATTAGATATAGCGGGGGGCACAGATACGCAGTATTTT. The rearrangement uses TRBV4-1 and TRBJ2-3; 9 bases match TRBD2. J was trimmed by 1 base and V by 0 bases; bases with no gene match: 11. This CDR3 has 19 residues. Germline CDR1 and CDR2: MGHRA and YSYEKL.

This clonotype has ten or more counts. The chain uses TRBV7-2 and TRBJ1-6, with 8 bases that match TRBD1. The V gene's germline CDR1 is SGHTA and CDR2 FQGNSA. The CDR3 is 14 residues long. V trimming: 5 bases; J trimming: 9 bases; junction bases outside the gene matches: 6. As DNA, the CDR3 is TGTGCCAGCAGCGCGACAGGGGTTAGTTCACCCCTCCACTTT. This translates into CASSATGVSSPLHF.

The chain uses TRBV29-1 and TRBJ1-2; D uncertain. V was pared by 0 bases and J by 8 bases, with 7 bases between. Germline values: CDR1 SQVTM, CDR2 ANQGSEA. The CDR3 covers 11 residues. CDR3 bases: TGCAGCGTTGAAGAACTATGGGGCTACACCTTC. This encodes CSVEELWGYTF.

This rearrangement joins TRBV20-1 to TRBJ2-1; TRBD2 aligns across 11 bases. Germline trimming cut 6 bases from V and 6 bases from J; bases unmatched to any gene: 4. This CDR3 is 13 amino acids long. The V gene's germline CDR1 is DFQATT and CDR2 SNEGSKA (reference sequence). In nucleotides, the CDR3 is TGCAGTGCAGAACTAGCGGGAGTCAATGAGCAGTTCTTC. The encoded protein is CSAELAGVNEQFF.

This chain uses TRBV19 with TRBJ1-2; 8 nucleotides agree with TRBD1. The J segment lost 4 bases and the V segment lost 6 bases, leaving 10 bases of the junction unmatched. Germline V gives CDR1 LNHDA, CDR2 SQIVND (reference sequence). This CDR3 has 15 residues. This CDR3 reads CASSSSGGDLYGYTF. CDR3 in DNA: TGTGCCAGTAGCAGCTCAGGGGGCGATCTCTATGGCTACACCTTC.

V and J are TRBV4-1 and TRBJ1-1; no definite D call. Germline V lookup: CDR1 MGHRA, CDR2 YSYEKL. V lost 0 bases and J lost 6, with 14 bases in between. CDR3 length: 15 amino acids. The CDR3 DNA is TGCGCCAGCAGCCAAGACGGTAGGGTTGGGGCTGAAGCTTTCTTT. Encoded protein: CASSQDGRVGAEAFF.

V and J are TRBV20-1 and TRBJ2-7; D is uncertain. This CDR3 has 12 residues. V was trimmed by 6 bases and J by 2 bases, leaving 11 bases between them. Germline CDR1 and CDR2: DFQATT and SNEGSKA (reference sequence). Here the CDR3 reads CSAAGITYEQYF. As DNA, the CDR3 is TGCAGTGCCGCCGGTATAACCTACGAGCAGTACTTC.

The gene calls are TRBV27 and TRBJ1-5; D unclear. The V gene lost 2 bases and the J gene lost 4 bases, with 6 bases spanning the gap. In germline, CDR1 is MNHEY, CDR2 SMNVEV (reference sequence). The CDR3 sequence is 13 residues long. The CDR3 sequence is CASSLRQNQPQHF. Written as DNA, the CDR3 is TGTGCCAGCAGTTTACGGCAGAATCAGCCCCAGCATTTT.

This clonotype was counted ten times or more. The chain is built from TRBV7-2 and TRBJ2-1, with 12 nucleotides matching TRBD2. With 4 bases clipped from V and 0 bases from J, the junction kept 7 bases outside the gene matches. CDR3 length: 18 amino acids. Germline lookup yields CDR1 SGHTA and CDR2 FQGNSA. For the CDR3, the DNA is TGTGCCAGCAGCTCGTCGGGACTAGCGGGTCCCTCCTACAATGAGCAGTTCTTC. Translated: CASSSSGLAGPSYNEQFF.

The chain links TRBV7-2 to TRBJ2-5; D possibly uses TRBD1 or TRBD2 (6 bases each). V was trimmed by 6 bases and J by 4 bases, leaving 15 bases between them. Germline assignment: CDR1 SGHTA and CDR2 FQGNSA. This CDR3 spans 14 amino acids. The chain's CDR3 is CASSGGTSRETQYF. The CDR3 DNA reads TGTGCCAGCAGTGGGGGCACTAGCCGAGAGACCCAGTACTTC.

CDR3 loop: CASSFGQNNSPLHF. The CDR3, as DNA: TGCGCCAGCAGTTTCGGACAGAATAATTCACCCCTCCACTTT. The chain recombines TRBV5-1 with TRBJ1-6; TRBD1 might be the D (6 bases). Germline V gene sequence: CDR1 SGHRS, CDR2 YFSETQ. This CDR3 has 14 residues. V was trimmed by 5 bases and J by 5 bases, leaving 11 bases between them.

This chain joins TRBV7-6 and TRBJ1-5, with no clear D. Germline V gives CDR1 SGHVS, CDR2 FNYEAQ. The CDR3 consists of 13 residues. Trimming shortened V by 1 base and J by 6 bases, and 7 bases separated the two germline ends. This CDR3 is CASSLDTVQPQHF. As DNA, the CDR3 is TGTGCCAGCAGCTTAGATACGGTTCAGCCCCAGCATTTT.

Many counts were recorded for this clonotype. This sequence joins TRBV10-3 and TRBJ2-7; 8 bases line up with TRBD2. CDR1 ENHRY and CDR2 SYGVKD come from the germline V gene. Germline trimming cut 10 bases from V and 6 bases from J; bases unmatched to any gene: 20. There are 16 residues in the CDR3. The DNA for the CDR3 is TGTGCCAACGGAATTATAAAAATAGCGGGAAAGGTCGAGCAGTACTTC. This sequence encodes CANGIIKIAGKVEQYF.

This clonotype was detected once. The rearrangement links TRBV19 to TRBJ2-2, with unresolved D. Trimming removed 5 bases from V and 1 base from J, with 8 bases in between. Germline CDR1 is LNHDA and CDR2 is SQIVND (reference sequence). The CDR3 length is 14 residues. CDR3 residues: CASSLAVNTGELFF. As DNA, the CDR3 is TGTGCCAGTAGTTTAGCAGTGAACACCGGGGAGCTGTTTTTT.

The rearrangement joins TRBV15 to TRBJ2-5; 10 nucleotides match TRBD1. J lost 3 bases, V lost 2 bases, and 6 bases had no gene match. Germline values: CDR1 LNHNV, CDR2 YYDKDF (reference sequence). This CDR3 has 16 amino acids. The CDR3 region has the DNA TGTGCCACCAGCAGACCCCAGGGACAGGGGAAAGAGACCCAGTACTTC. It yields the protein CATSRPQGQGKETQYF.